This passage covers 15 T cell receptor beta chains from one sample sequenced in a study of CD8 T cells in ankylosing spondylitis. TCRdb itself ran the 5' RACE reads through MiXCR, one entry per CDR3 protein. The repertoire holds 250,000 to 400,000 distinct CDR3 sequences, with roughly 11% as singletons. The sample consisted of blood, either unsorted or a sorted T cell fraction (not recorded which). The receptors here all came from a female donor with ankylosing spondylitis or in good health (not recorded which).

This clonotype appeared many times. V and J are TRBV6-1 and TRBJ1-5, with D unclear. The germline CDR1 and CDR2 sequences are MNHNS and SASEGT. The CDR3 has 15 residues. Trimming shortened V by 5 bases and J by 4 bases, and 15 bases separated the two germline ends. The CDR3 DNA is TGTGCCAGCAGTAATTTTAAGGGTAGTAATCAGCCCCAGCATTTT. Translated: CASSNFKGSNQPQHF.

The rearrangement joins TRBV6-1 to TRBJ2-7, with D possibly matching TRBD1 (6 bases). CDR1 and CDR2 from the germline V gene are MNHNS and SASEGT. This CDR3 spans 14 amino acids. Trimming cost V 5 bases and J 2 bases, with 13 bases left between them. CDR3 sequence (DNA): TGTGCCAGCAGTCCCCAGGGGATTACCTACGAGCAGTACTTC. It encodes CASSPQGITYEQYF.

This clonotype was seen at least ten times. The rearrangement joins TRBV12-3 or TRBV12-4 to TRBJ2-1; the match to TRBD2 covers 14 bases. The CDR3 runs to 16 residues. V trimming: 7 bases; J trimming: 8 bases; junction bases outside the gene matches: 10. CDR3 DNA: TGTGCCAGCACCCACGGGACTAGCGGGAGAGGAGATGAGCAGTTCTTC. Amino acid sequence: CASTHGTSGRGDEQFF.

The rearrangement links TRBV11-2 to TRBJ1-5; 7 bases are a match to TRBD1. The V gene's germline CDR1 is SGHAT and CDR2 FQNNGV. V shed 5 bases and J 5 bases; nucleotides not matched to a gene: 9. The CDR3 is 15 amino acids. The CDR3 nucleotides read TGTGCCAGCAGCCTAGGGGGCCTCTTCGATCAGCCCCAGCATTTT. It codes for CASSLGGLFDQPQHF.

The rearrangement uses TRBV21-1 and TRBJ1-5; the table's TRBD1 call for D was not verified on the DNA. TRBV21-1 is labeled a pseudogene. The CDR3 is 18 residues long. CDR3 nucleotide sequence: TGTGCCAGCAGCAAAGAGACAGGGGAGGCGAATAGCAATCAGCCCCAGCATTTT. This gives the protein CASSKETGEANSNQPQHF.

This clonotype occurred many times. The chain couples TRBV29-1 to TRBJ2-1, with no clear D. CDR3 length: 16 amino acids. V lost 0 bases and J lost 0, with 12 bases in between. Germline V gives CDR1 SQVTM, CDR2 ANQGSEA. CDR3 amino acids: CSVEDPGRSSYNEQFF. Written as DNA, the CDR3 is TGCAGCGTTGAAGATCCAGGCAGAAGCTCCTACAATGAGCAGTTCTTC.

This clonotype appeared a few times. DNA for the CDR3: TGTGCCAGCAGCTCGACAGGGCTAGCCACAGATACGCAGTATTTT. This sequence encodes CASSSTGLATDTQYF. V usage is TRBV5-6 and J usage is TRBJ2-3; 7 bases align to TRBD1. Germline V lookup: CDR1 SGHDT, CDR2 YYEEEE. The J segment lost 2 bases and the V segment lost 3 bases, leaving 6 bases of the junction unmatched. The CDR3 length is 15 residues.

This clonotype was counted at least ten times. Here the CDR3 DNA reads TGTGCCAGCAGTTTTCTCGGGAGAGGAACTGAAGCTTTCTTT. It is translated as CASSFLGRGTEAFF. V gene TRBV12-3 or TRBV12-4 combines with J gene TRBJ1-1; no clear D. Trimming pared 3 bases from V and 5 bases from J, leaving 13 bases between. This CDR3 is built from 14 residues.

The V gene is TRBV30, the J gene TRBJ1-1, with unresolved D. Germline CDR1 is GTSNPN and CDR2 is SVGIG (reference sequence). The CDR3 consists of 11 residues. The ends were cut back, 2 bases at V and 11 bases at J, with 12 bases in the middle. CDR3 coding DNA: TGTGCCTGGAGTCTACCGGGCTTGGCTTTCTTT. Protein sequence: CAWSLPGLAFF.

A few counts support this clonotype. The chain links TRBV24-1 to TRBJ2-2; D call uncertain. Looked up from germline, CDR1 is KGHDR and CDR2 is SFDVKD. Trimming took off 8 bases at V and 7 bases at J, with 13 bases between the two ends. The CDR3 loop spans 13 amino acids. The CDR3 coding sequence is TGTGCCACCAACAACCTCCTCGGCGGGGAGCTGTTTTTT. Residues: CATNNLLGGELFF.

This clonotype was observed many times. The chain joins TRBV6-1 to TRBJ1-1, with D unresolved. There are 10 residues in the CDR3. From germline, CDR1 is MNHNS and CDR2 SASEGT. V lost 10 bases, J lost 11 bases, and 14 bases lay in between. The CDR3 region is CATQSLRAFF. In DNA form, the CDR3 reads TGTGCCACCCAGTCGCTCCGGGCTTTCTTT.

This clonotype was found many times. V and J are TRBV5-1 and TRBJ2-5; TRBD1 aligns across 8 bases. The germline CDR1 and CDR2 sequences are SGHRS and YFSETQ. V gave up 1 base and J gave up 4 bases; unmatched junction bases: 6. The CDR3 has 15 amino acids. CDR3 amino acids: CASSLSWTGRETQYF. For the CDR3, the DNA is TGCGCCAGCAGCTTGTCCTGGACAGGGCGAGAGACCCAGTACTTC.

This clonotype has at least ten counts. The chain carries TRBV10-2 and TRBJ2-3, with TRBD2 identical over 8 bases. The CDR3 sequence is 15 residues long. Germline-derived CDR1 and CDR2 are WSHSY and SAAADI. The trim removed 6 bases at V and 2 bases at J, leaving 7 bases unmatched. The CDR3, as DNA: TGCGCCAGCAGGGAAACTAGCGGATTCACAGATACGCAGTATTTT. It encodes CASRETSGFTDTQYF.

Points on this clonotype: Since a much larger clone is just one base distant, this may be a read error. The CDR3 end shows no conserved phenylalanine or tryptophan, and so a read error is likely. V and J are TRBV12-3 or TRBV12-4 and TRBJ2-1; D possibly corresponds to TRBD1 (5 bases). V lost 10 bases, J lost 4 bases, and 14 bases lay in between. The CDR3 sequence is 13 residues long. CDR3 loop: CAIKIDRYNEQFY. The CDR3, as DNA: TGTGCCATCAAGATTGACAGATACAATGAGCAGTTCTAC.

The chain is built from TRBV29-1 and TRBJ2-2; D may be TRBD2 (5 bases). Germline CDR1 SQVTM, CDR2 ANQGSEA. There are 14 residues in the CDR3. Trimming removed 3 bases at V and 3 bases at J, with 11 bases between. This CDR3 is CSVELGAYTGELFF. DNA for the CDR3: TGCAGCGTTGAGTTGGGAGCCTACACCGGGGAGCTGTTTTTT.